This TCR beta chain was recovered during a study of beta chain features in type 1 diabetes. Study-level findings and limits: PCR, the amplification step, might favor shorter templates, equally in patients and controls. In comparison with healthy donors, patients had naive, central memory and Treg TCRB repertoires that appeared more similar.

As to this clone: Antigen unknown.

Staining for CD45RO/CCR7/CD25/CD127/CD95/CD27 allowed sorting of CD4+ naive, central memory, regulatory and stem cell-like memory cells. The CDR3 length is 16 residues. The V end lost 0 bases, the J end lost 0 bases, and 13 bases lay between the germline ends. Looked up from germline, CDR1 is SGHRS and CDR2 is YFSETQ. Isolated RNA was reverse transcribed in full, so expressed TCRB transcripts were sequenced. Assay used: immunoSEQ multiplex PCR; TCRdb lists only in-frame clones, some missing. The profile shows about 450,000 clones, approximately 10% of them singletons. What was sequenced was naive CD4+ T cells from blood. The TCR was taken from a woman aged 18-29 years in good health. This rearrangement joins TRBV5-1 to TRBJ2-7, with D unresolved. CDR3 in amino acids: CASSLVAARSSYEQYF. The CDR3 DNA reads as TGCGCCAGCAGCTTGGTTGCCGCTAGGAGCTCCTACGAGCAGTACTTC.